The clone carrying this T cell receptor (beta chain) was detected many times. Its cognate antigen is unknown. At one boundary the junction diverges from the germline segment, which might be a read error. RNA transcripts gave rise to amplified TCR beta CDR3 regions. Using the HTBI primer set, a first-round RT-PCR was run on the TCR CDR3. TCRdb re-analysed the multiplex PCR reads in MiXCR, keeping a single row per CDR3 protein. The table records fewer than 300,000 distinct CDR3 sequences, about 25% of them present only once. The blood was taken when hyperthyroidism was first diagnosed, before any ophthalmopathy symptoms showed up. This entry is derived from a study of T cells in Graves' hyperthyroidism and ophthalmopathy. Study-wide findings and caveats: Within blood appeared most thyroid clonotypes that had expanded above 0.001.

The CDR3 is 10 residues long. Germline CDR1 MDHEN, CDR2 SYDVKM. The chain carries TRBV28 and TRBJ2-7; D remains ambiguous. The origin of this receptor is a middle-aged man with Graves' hyperthyroidism that later progressed to Graves' ophthalmopathy. Source material: blood. The CDR3 is CASSDYGQYF. The CDR3 region has the DNA TGTGCCAGCAGTGATTACGGGCAGTACTTC.